This TCR beta chain was profiled in a study of blood T cell repertoires in COVID-19. Looking at the study overall: Material from acute and convalescent COVID-19 was sourced from the United States, Italy and Spain.

This table comes from immunoSEQ multiplex PCR, and its TCRdb copy is limited to in-frame clones, with some not included. The data hold a few hundred thousand clones, with 85% to 90% observed a single time. CDR3 size: 12 residues. V was shortened by 8 bases and J by 6 bases, with 13 bases between the two germline ends. Germline loops: CDR1 MNHEY, CDR2 SVGAGI. The V call is TRBV6-5, the J call TRBJ1-1, with TRBD1 as a possible D gene (5 bases). The receptor comes from a man aged 60 to 75 with acute or convalescent COVID-19. The specimen was peripheral blood. The CDR3 region is CASRGGTAEAFF. The CDR3 DNA follows: TGTGCCAGCCGCGGGGGGACTGCTGAAGCTTTCTTT.